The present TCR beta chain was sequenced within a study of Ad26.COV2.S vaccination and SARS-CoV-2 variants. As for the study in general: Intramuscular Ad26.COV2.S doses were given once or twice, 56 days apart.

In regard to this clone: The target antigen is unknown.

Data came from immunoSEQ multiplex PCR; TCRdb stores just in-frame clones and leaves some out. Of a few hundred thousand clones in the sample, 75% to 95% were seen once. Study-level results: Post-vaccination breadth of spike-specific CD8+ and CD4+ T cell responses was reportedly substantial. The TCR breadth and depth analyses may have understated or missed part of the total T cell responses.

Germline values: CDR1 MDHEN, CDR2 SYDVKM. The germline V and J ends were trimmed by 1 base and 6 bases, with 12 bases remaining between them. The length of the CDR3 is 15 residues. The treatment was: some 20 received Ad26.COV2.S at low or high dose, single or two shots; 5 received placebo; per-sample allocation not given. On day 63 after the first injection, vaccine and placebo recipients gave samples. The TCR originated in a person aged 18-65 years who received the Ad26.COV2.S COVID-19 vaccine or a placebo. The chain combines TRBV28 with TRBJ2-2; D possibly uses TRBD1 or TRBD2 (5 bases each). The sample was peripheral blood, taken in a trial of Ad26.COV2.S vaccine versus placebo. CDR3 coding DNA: TGTGCCAGCAGTTTATTGAGGGGAAGGGCCGGGGAGCTGTTTTTT. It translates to CASSLLRGRAGELFF.